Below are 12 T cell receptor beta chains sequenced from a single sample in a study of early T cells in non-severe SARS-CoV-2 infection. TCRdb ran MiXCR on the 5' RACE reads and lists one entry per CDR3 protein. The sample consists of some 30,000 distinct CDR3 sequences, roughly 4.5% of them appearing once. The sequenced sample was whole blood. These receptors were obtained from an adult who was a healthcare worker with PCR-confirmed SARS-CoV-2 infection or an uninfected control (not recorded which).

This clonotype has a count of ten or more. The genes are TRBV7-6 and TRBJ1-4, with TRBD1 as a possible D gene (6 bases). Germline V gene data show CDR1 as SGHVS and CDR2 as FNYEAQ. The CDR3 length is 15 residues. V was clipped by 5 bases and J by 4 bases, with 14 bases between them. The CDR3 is CASSATGSFNEKLFF. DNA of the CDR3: TGTGCCAGCAGCGCTACAGGGTCATTTAATGAAAAACTGTTTTTT.

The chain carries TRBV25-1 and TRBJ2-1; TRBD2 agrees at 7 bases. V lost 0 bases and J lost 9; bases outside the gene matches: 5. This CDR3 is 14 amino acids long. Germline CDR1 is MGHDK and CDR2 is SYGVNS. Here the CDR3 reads CASSEYRSSGEQFF. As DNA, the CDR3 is TGTGCCAGCAGTGAATATCGGTCTAGCGGTGAGCAGTTCTTC.

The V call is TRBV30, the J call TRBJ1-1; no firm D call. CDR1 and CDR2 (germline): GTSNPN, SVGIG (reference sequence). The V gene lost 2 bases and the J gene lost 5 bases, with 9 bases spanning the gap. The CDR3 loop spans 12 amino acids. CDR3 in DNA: TGTGCCTGGAGTTCTCAAGGAACTGAAGCTTTCTTT. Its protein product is CAWSSQGTEAFF.

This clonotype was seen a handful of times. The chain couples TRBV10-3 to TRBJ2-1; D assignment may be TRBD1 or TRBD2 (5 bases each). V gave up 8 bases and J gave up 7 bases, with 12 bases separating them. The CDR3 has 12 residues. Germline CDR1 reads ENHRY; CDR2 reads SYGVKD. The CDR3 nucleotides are TGTGCCATCGGGGAGTGGGGGAATGAGCAGTTCTTC. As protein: CAIGEWGNEQFF.

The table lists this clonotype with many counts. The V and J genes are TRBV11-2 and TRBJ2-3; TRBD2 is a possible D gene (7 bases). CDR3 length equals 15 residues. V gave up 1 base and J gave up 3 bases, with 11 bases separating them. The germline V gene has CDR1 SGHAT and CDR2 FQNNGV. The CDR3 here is CASSLVRGATDTQYF. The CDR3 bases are TGTGCCAGCAGCTTAGTCCGGGGGGCAACAGATACGCAGTATTTT.

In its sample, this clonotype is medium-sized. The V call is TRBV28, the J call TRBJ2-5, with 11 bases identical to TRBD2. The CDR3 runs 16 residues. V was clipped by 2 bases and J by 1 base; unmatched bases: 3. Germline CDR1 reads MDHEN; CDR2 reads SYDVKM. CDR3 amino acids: CASSLGLAGIQETQYF. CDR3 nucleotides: TGTGCCAGCAGTTTAGGACTAGCGGGCATCCAAGAGACCCAGTACTTC.

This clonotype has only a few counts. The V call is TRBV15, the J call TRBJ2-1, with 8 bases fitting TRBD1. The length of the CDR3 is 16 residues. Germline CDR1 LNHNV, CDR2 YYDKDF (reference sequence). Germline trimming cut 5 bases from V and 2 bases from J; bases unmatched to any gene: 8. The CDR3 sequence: CATSGRTGLPYNEQFF. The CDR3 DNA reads TGTGCCACCAGCGGCCGGACAGGGCTCCCCTACAATGAGCAGTTCTTC.

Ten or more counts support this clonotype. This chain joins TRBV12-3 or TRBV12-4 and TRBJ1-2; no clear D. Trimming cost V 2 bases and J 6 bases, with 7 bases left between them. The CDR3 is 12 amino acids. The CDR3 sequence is CASSLRRDGYTF. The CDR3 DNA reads TGTGCCAGCAGTTTAAGGCGGGATGGCTACACCTTC.

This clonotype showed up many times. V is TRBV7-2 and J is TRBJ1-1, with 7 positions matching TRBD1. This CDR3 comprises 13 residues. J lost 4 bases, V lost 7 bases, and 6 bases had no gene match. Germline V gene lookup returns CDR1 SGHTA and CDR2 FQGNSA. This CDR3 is CASKQGKVTEAFF. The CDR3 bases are TGTGCCAGCAAACAGGGGAAGGTCACTGAAGCTTTCTTT.

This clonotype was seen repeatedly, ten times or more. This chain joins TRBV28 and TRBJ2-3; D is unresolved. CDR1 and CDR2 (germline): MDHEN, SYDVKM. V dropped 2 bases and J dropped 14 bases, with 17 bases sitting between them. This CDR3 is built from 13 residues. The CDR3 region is CASSLDTVGTPYF. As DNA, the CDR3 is TGTGCCAGCAGTTTAGATACAGTGGGAACTCCGTATTTT.

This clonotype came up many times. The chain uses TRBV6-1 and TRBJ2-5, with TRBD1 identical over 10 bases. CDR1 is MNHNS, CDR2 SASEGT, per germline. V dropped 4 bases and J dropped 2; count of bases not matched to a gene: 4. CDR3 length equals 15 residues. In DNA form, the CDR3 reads TGTGCCAGCAGTGCCGGGACAGGGGCTCAAGAGACCCAGTACTTC. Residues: CASSAGTGAQETQYF.

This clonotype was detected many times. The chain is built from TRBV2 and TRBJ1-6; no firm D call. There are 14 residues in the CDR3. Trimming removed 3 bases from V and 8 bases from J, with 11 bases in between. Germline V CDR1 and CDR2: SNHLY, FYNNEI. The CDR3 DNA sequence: TGTGCCAGCAGTGAGAGGCGAGGAGATTCACCCCTCCACTTT. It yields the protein CASSERRGDSPLHF.